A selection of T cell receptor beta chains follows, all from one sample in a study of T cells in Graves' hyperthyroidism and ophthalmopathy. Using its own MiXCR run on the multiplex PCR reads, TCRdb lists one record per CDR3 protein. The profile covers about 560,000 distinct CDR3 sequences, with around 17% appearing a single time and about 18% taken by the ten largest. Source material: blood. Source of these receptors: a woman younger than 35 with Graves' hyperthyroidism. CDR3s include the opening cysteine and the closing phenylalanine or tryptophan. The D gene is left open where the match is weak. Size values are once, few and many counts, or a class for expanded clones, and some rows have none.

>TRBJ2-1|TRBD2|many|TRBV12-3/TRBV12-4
CASSLNSGLNEQFF
TGTGCCAGCAGTTTAAATAGCGGGCTGAATGAGCAGTTCTTC
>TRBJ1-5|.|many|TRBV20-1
CSARREKTAVFDNQPQHF
TGCAGTGCTCGTCGAGAGAAGACCGCCGTTTTTGACAATCAGCCCCAGCATTTT
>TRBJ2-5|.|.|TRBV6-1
CASTFEGRDQETQYF
TGTGCCAGCACCTTCGAGGGCCGGGACCAAGAGACCCAGTACTTC
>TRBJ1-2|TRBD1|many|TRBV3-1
CASSQDRGLVYGYTF
TGTGCCAGCAGCCAGGACAGGGGGCTTGTCTATGGCTACACCTTC
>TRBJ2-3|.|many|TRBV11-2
CASSLMADTQYF
TGTGCCAGCAGCTTAATGGCAGATACGCAGTATTTT
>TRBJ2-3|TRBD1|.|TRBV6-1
CASRETGANTQYF
TGTGCCAGCAGGGAAACAGGGGCAAATACGCAGTATTTT
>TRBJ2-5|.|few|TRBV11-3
CASSFLLWETQYF
TGTGCCAGCAGCTTTCTCCTTTGGGAGACCCAGTACTTC
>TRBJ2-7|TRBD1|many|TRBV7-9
CASSLGTGNTGGQYF
TGTGCCAGCAGCCTTGGGACAGGGAACACCGGGGGGCAGTACTTC
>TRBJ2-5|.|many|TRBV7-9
CASSLNPSAPSYQETQYF
TGTGCCAGCAGCCTGAACCCTAGCGCCCCATCGTACCAAGAGACCCAGTACTTC
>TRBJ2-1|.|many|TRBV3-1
CASSQRNEQFF
TGTGCCAGCAGCCAACGGAATGAGCAGTTCTTC
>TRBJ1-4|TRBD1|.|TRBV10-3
CAISRDSWRGNEKLFF
TGTGCCATCAGCCGGGACAGTTGGAGGGGTAATGAAAAACTGTTTTTT
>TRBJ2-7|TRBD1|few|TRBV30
CAWSRAGTASNEQYF
TGTGCCTGGAGTAGAGCCGGGACAGCATCCAACGAGCAGTACTTC
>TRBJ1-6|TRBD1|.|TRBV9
CASSPGQGAPLHF
TGTGCCAGCAGCCCGGGACAGGGAGCACCCCTCCACTTT
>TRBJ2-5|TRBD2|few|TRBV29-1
CSVEGGTSFETQYF
TGCAGCGTTGAAGGAGGGACTAGTTTTGAGACCCAGTACTTC
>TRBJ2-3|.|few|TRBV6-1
CASSEVIGPPMDTQYF
TGTGCCAGCAGTGAAGTTATCGGGCCCCCTATGGATACGCAGTATTTT
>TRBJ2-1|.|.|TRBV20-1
CSARDWLQSSYNEQFF
TGCAGTGCTAGAGATTGGTTACAAAGCTCCTACAATGAGCAGTTCTTC
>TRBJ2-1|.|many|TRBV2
CASSHGRVTYNEQFF
TGTGCCAGCTCCCATGGGCGGGTTACCTACAATGAGCAGTTCTTC
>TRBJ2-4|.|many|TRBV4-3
CASSQVFGGLNIQYF
TGCGCCAGCAGCCAAGTCTTCGGGGGGCTGAACATTCAGTACTTC
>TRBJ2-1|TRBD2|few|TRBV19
CASSFQSGLVSGEQFF
TGTGCCAGTAGTTTCCAATCGGGACTAGTATCGGGTGAGCAGTTCTTC
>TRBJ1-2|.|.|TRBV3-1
CASSQGRLFGGSTF
TGTGCCAGCAGCCAAGGGAGGCTCTTTGGTGGCTCCACCTTC
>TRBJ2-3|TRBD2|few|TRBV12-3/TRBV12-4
CASSLGTSGGYYSSTDTQYF
TGTGCCAGCAGTTTAGGCACTAGCGGGGGGTACTACTCTAGCACAGATACCCAGTATTTT
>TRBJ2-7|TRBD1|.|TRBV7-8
CASSLDRGLATYEQYF
TGTGCCAGCAGCTTAGACAGGGGGCTTGCGACCTACGAGCAGTACTTC
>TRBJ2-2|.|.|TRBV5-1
CASSLGPGLNTGELFF
TGCGCCAGCAGCTTGGGGCCGGGACTGAACACCGGGGAGCTGTTTTTT
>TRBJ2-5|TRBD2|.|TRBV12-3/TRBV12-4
CASKRGGWYQETQYF
TGTGCCAGCAAACGGGGGGGCTGGTACCAAGAGACCCAGTACTTC
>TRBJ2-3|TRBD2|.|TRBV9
CASSGEGTSGNTDTQYF
TGTGCCAGCAGCGGGGAGGGGACTAGCGGGAACACAGATACGCAGTATTTT
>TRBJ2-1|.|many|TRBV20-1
CSARDPIGSYNEQFF
TGCAGTGCTAGGGACCCAATTGGGTCCTACAATGAGCAGTTCTTC
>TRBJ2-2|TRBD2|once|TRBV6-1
CASSNRGVRELFF
TGTGCCAGCAGCAACCGGGGGGTCAGGGAGCTGTTTTTT
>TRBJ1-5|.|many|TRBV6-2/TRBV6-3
CASTLGASNQPQHF
TGTGCCAGCACTCTGGGCGCTAGCAATCAGCCCCAGCATTTT
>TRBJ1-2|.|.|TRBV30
CAWSRDGSNYGYTF
TGTGCCTGGAGCAGGGACGGGAGTAACTATGGCTACACCTTC
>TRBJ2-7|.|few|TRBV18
CASSRAGKDVEQYF
TGTGCCAGCTCAAGGGCAGGGAAAGATGTAGAGCAGTACTTC
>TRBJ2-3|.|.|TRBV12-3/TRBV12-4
CASSPGPRFRGAIDTQYF
TGTGCCAGCAGCCCAGGGCCGAGGTTCCGGGGGGCCATAGATACGCAGTATTTT
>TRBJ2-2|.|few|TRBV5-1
CASSWGFLENTGELFF
TGCGCCAGCAGCTGGGGTTTCCTAGAGAACACCGGGGAGCTGTTTTTT
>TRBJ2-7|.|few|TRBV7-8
CASSNRQGAPYEQYF
TGTGCCAGCAGCAACCGGCAGGGTGCTCCATACGAGCAGTACTTC
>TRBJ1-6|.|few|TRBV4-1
CASSQDPGGMAPLHF
TGCGCCAGCAGCCAAGATCCGGGGGGGATGGCACCCCTCCACTTT